The T cell receptor (beta chain) described here comes from a study of shared clonotypes between healthy human individuals. Across the whole study: The plates for each donor numbered three CD4 naive, three CD4 memory, two CD8 naive and one CD8 memory.

Assay used: immunoSEQ multiplex PCR; TCRdb lists only in-frame clones, some missing. The sample has around 640,000 clones, 90% to 97% seen once. Trimming pared 5 bases from V and 8 bases from J, leaving 15 bases between. CDR1 is SNHLY, CDR2 FYNNEI, per germline. CDR3 length equals 13 residues. Naive CD8 isolation took CD45RO-negative cells positively selected for CCR7 and excluded terminally differentiated effector memory CD45RA+ cells. Those who donated were healthy HIV-negative adults, with no recent acute infections or vaccinations reported. The chain has TRBV2 and TRBJ1-1; no clear D. This receptor was taken from a woman in her twenties or thirties in good health. Sequencing used naive CD8+ T cells sorted from blood. The CDR3 DNA follows: TGTGCCAGCAGTAGATTCCGGACTGAAGAAGCTTTCTTT. Its protein is CASSRFRTEEAFF.